This is a list of T cell receptor beta chains from one sample in a study of regulatory T cells in long-lasting Graves disease. Via MiXCR, TCRdb re-called the multiplex PCR reads, giving one row per CDR3 protein. Among 650,000 to 700,000 distinct CDR3 sequences, about 32% were seen once, and the ten largest hold roughly 46%. The sequences come from peripheral blood mononuclear cells (PBMCs), collected when the disease was refractory, from a patient treated with antithyroid drugs. Receptors originate from a female donor with Graves disease. The CDR3 runs from the conserved cysteine through the conserved F or W. A D gene is named only where the DNA matches it firmly. Clone sizes are given selectively: once, few, many, or a class where the clone is expanded.

size,J,V,D,DNA,CDR3
few,TRBJ1-1,TRBV20-1,NA,TGCAGTGCTAGAGAAGGGGGGCCCACTGAAGCTTTCTTT,CSAREGGPTEAFF
NA,TRBJ1-2,TRBV11-2,NA,TGTGCCAGCAGCTTAAGGGGCAGGGAGAGGAACTATGGCTACACCTTC,CASSLRGRERNYGYTF
NA,TRBJ1-4,TRBV5-1,NA,TGCGCCAGCAGCTTGTTTGGGGCCGACATTAATGAAAAACTGTTTTTT,CASSLFGADINEKLFF
few,TRBJ1-3,TRBV6-1,NA,TGTGCCAGCAGTCCCTCGGGACAAAGCTCTGGAAACACCATATATTTT,CASSPSGQSSGNTIYF
many,TRBJ1-1,TRBV12-3/TRBV12-4,NA,TGTGCCAGCAGTTTAGAGTTTTCGCAGAAGAACACTGAAGCTTTCTTT,CASSLEFSQKNTEAFF
few,TRBJ2-7,TRBV19,TRBD1,TGTGCCACTCGCCTCGGACAGGGGCTCTACGAGCAGTACTTC,CATRLGQGLYEQYF
once,TRBJ1-5,TRBV30,NA,TGTGCCTGGAGTTTAGACGGAAATCAGCCCCAGCATTTT,CAWSLDGNQPQHF
few,TRBJ2-7,TRBV7-2,NA,TGTGCCAGCAGCTTAGGGGAAGGCCCCGAGCAGTACTTC,CASSLGEGPEQYF
NA,TRBJ2-5,TRBV7-3,TRBD1,TGTGCCAGCAGCCCAGGACAGGGTCGCAAGACCCAGTACTTC,CASSPGQGRKTQYF
NA,TRBJ2-5,TRBV7-9,NA,TGTGCCAGCAGCCCACCGACGCGGCTAGCTGAGACCCAGTACTTC,CASSPPTRLAETQYF
once,TRBJ2-1,TRBV11-2,NA,TGTGCCAGCAGCTTAATGAATGAGCAGTTCTTC,CASSLMNEQFF
many,TRBJ1-4,TRBV12-3/TRBV12-4,NA,TGTGCCAGCAGTTTGTTGGAAAAACTGTTTTTT,CASSLLEKLFF
many,TRBJ1-1,TRBV12-3/TRBV12-4,NA,TGTGCCAGCAGTTTACGGGTCCCGAACACTGAAGCTTTCTTT,CASSLRVPNTEAFF
NA,TRBJ1-3,TRBV6-5,NA,TGTGCCAGCAGTTACTCGTATGGAAACACCATATATTTT,CASSYSYGNTIYF
NA,TRBJ1-1,TRBV20-1,TRBD1,TGCAGTGCTACGGACCCCAGGGGGGTGAACACTGAAGCTTTCTTT,CSATDPRGVNTEAFF
many,TRBJ1-2,TRBV28,NA,TGTGCCAGCAGAGAACCGACGGTGTATGGCTACACCTTC,CASREPTVYGYTF
NA,TRBJ1-2,TRBV19,NA,TGTGCCAGTAGTATACGGGACGGGACCGCGCGCCATGGCTACACCTTC,CASSIRDGTARHGYTF
NA,TRBJ2-5,TRBV7-3,NA,TGTGCCAGCAGCCTGCCCGGACAAGAAGAGACCCAGTACTTC,CASSLPGQEETQYF
few,TRBJ1-3,TRBV6-1,NA,TGTGCCAGCACCCGAACAGTCTCTGGAAACACCATATATTTT,CASTRTVSGNTIYF
NA,TRBJ2-2,TRBV29-1,TRBD2,TGCAGCGTTGTTTCGGCGGGAGGGAACACCGGGGAGCTGTTTTTT,CSVVSAGGNTGELFF
NA,TRBJ2-7,TRBV9,TRBD1,TGTGCCAGCAGCCCCCAGGGGGCCTCGGCCGCCGAGCAGTACTTC,CASSPQGASAAEQYF
NA,TRBJ1-5,TRBV6-1,NA,TGTGCCAGCAGTCCTATGGGTGGGGTACTCCCCCAGCCCCAGCATTTT,CASSPMGGVLPQPQHF
few,TRBJ1-1,TRBV28,NA,TGTGCCAGCAGTCCCCATTACAGTAACACTGAAGCTTTCTTT,CASSPHYSNTEAFF
few,TRBJ1-5,TRBV18,NA,TGTGCCAGCTCACCACAATCGGGTAATCAGCCCCAGCATTTT,CASSPQSGNQPQHF
NA,TRBJ1-1,TRBV5-1,TRBD1,TGCGCCAGCAGCTCGGCTGTGGGACAGGGATTCACTGAAGCTTTCTTT,CASSSAVGQGFTEAFF
once,TRBJ2-1,TRBV14,TRBD2,TGTGCCAGCAGCCAGACCGGGACTACTGCGAATGAGCAGTTCTTC,CASSQTGTTANEQFF
NA,TRBJ1-1,TRBV4-1,NA,TGCGCCAGCAGCCCGGAGGACATTGCTGAGCCCGATGAAGCTTTCTTT,CASSPEDIAEPDEAFF
NA,TRBJ2-7,TRBV6-2/TRBV6-3,TRBD1,TGTGCCAGCAGACGGACAGGGAACAACTACGAGCAGTACTTC,CASRRTGNNYEQYF
few,TRBJ1-5,TRBV7-6,NA,TGTGCCAGCAGCTTAGGGGTAGACAGTTATAGCAATCAGCCCCAGCATTTT,CASSLGVDSYSNQPQHF
NA,TRBJ2-1,TRBV11-3,NA,TGTGCCAGCAGCCCATGGACGGAGAGCTCCTACAATGAGCAGTTCTTC,CASSPWTESSYNEQFF
many,TRBJ2-7,TRBV12-3/TRBV12-4,NA,TGTGCCAGCAGTTTACTCAGGGCCTACGAGCAGTACTTC,CASSLLRAYEQYF
NA,TRBJ2-1,TRBV12-3/TRBV12-4,NA,TGTGCCAGCAGTTTACGGGGGAGTAAGAATGAGCAGTTCTTC,CASSLRGSKNEQFF
NA,TRBJ2-7,TRBV27,NA,TGTGTCAGCAGTTTAGACCTGGAAACCTACGAGCAGTACTTC,CVSSLDLETYEQYF
few,TRBJ2-5,TRBV2,TRBD1,TGTGCCAGCAGTACCCTGGGACAGGTTGGAGAGACCCAGTACTTC,CASSTLGQVGETQYF
few,TRBJ1-6,TRBV27,NA,TGTGCCAGCAGTCGGGGGGTAGGTTCACCCCTCCACTTT,CASSRGVGSPLHF
NA,TRBJ1-1,TRBV27,TRBD1,TGTGCCAGCAGTTTACAGGCAGGGGGCGGCACTGAAGCTTTCTTT,CASSLQAGGGTEAFF
NA,TRBJ2-5,TRBV4-1,NA,TGCGCCAGCCGAGGGTCCCAAGAGACCCAGTACTTC,CASRGSQETQYF
NA,TRBJ1-4,TRBV4-1,NA,TGCGCCAGCAGCCAAGAGCGGGGGTACAACGAAAAACTGTTTTTT,CASSQERGYNEKLFF
many,TRBJ1-3,TRBV12-3/TRBV12-4,TRBD1,TGTGCCAGCAGACCTGGGACAGGCAGAAACACCATATATTTT,CASRPGTGRNTIYF
NA,TRBJ1-1,TRBV5-1,NA,TGCGCCAGCAGCTTGGCCACAAGAAACACTGAAGCTTTCTTT,CASSLATRNTEAFF
few,TRBJ1-5,TRBV20-1,TRBD1,TGCAGTGCTAGAGCAGGGGGTTTTAATCAGCCCCAGCATTTT,CSARAGGFNQPQHF
NA,TRBJ2-2,TRBV7-9,NA,TGTGCCAGCAGCTTAAAGCGCAGCACCGGGGAGCTGTTTTTT,CASSLKRSTGELFF
NA,TRBJ1-2,TRBV10-3,NA,TGTGCCATCAGTGAGTCGAGGGAGAACTATGGCTACACCTTC,CAISESRENYGYTF
NA,TRBJ2-3,TRBV5-1,NA,TGCGCCAGCAGCCCCGACCTGGGGGTGGATACGCAGTATTTT,CASSPDLGVDTQYF
few,TRBJ1-1,TRBV6-1,NA,TGTGCCAGCAGTAACATCGGTGCATCCGAAGCTTTCTTT,CASSNIGASEAFF